This T cell receptor beta chain was profiled in a study of CD8+CD57+ T cells in acquired aplastic anemia. This clonotype appeared many times. Antigen specificity is unknown. Overall study results and limits: Patients showed no significant difference from controls in CD8+ Simpson's diversity. Patients and controls turned out to have 25 to 35 CD8+ CDR3 sequences in common.

For CDR3 and TCR beta VDJ profiling, genomic DNA was the template used. TCRdb reanalysed the reads using MiXCR and keeps one entry per CDR3 protein. The data contain about 160,000 distinct CDR3 sequences, 48% of them singletons. J gave up 3 bases and V 2 bases, and 7 bases lay outside the gene matches. The germline gives CDR1 WNHNN, CDR2 SYGVQD (reference sequence). This CDR3 contains 15 residues. Before being chosen for sequencing, patients had shown CD8+CD57+ cell expansion by flow cytometry. Each patient had severe acquired aplastic anemia. Patients had received no therapy at the time of blood sampling.

This TCR derives from a human donor with aplastic anemia. The sequenced material came from sorted CD4+, CD8+, or CD8+CD57+ T cells (not recorded which) from PBMCs. The chain employs TRBV10-1 and TRBJ2-7, with 7 bases fitting TRBD2. As DNA, the CDR3 is TGCGCCAGCAGTGAGGTCAGCGGGGTCGGCTACGAGCAGTACTTC. Translated: CASSEVSGVGYEQYF.